This T cell receptor (beta chain) was recorded in a study of breast tumors, draining lymph nodes, adjacent tissues. TCRdb reprocessed the multiplex PCR reads with MiXCR, giving one entry per CDR3 protein. The sample records 85,000 to 130,000 distinct CDR3 sequences, approximately 28% being singletons. Breast cancer patients provided tissue from their axillary draining lymph nodes. Sequencing was carried out using axillary lymph node tissue. The TCR sequence derives from a female donor with breast cancer. Some clones in this sample may be carry-over from other donors' samples.

CDR3 sequence (DNA): TGTGCCAGTCAGTCCCAGGGTAACAATTCACCCCTCCACTTT. Encoded protein: CASQSQGNNSPLHF. V and J are TRBV7-2 and TRBJ1-6, with a tentative D call TRBD1 (5 bases). Germline V gene lookup returns CDR1 SGHTA and CDR2 FQGNSA. The V and J ends lost 9 bases and 7 bases respectively, with 16 bases between them. CDR3 length equals 14 residues.